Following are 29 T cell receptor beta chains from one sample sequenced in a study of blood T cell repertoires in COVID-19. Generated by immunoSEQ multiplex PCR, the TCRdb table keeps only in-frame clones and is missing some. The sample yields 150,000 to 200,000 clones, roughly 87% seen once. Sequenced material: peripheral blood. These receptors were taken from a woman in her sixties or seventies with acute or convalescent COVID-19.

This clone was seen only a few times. CDR3 sequence (DNA): TGTGCCAGCAGCGTGACAGTGAACACTGAAGCTTTCTTT. It is translated as CASSVTVNTEAFF. This chain uses TRBV9 with TRBJ1-1; perhaps TRBD1 as D (5 bases). In germline, CDR1 is SGDLS, CDR2 YYNGEE. Trimming stripped 2 bases from V and 0 bases from J, with 5 bases between. The CDR3 loop spans 13 amino acids.

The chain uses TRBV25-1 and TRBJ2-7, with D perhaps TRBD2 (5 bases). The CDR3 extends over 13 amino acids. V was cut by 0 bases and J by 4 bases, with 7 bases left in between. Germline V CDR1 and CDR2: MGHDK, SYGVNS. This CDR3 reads CASSEYGGYEQYF. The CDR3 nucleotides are TGTGCCAGCAGTGAATACGGCGGGTACGAGCAGTACTTC.

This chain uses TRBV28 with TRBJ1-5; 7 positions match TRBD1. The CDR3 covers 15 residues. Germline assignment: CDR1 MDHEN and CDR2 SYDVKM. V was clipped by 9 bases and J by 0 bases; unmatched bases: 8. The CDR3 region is CASWYTGDSNQPQHF. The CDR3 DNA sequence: TGTGCCAGTTGGTACACAGGGGATAGCAATCAGCCCCAGCATTTT.

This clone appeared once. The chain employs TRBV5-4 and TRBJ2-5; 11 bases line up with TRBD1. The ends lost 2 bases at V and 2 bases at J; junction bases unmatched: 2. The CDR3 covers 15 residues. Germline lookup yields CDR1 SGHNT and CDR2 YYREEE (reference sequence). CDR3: CASSLGDRGQETQYF. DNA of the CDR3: TGTGCCAGCAGCTTAGGGGACAGGGGGCAAGAGACCCAGTACTTC.

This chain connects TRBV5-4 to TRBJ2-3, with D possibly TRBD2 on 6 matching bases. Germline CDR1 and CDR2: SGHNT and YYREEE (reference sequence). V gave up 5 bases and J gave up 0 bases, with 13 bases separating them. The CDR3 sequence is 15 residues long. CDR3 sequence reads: CASRMGLTSTDTQYF. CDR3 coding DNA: TGTGCCAGCAGAATGGGACTCACCAGCACAGATACGCAGTATTTT.

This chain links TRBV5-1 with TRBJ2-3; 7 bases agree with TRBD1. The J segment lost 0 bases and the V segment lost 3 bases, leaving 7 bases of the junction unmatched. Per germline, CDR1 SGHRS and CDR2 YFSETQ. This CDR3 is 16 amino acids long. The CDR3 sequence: CASSWTGQASTDTQYF. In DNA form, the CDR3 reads TGCGCCAGCAGCTGGACAGGACAAGCTAGCACAGATACGCAGTATTTT.

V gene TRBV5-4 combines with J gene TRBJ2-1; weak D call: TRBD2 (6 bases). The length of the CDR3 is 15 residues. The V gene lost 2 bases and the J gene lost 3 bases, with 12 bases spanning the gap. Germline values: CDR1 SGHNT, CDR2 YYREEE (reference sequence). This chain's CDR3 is CASSFPFSGYNEQFF. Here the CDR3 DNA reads TGTGCCAGCAGCTTCCCCTTTAGCGGCTACAATGAGCAGTTCTTC.

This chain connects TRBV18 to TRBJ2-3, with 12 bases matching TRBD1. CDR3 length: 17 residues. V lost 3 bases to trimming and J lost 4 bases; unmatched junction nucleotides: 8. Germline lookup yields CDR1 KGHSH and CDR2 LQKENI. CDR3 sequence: CASSPPRGQGASDTQYF. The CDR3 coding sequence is TGTGCCAGCTCACCCCCCAGGGGACAGGGGGCGTCAGATACGCAGTATTTT.

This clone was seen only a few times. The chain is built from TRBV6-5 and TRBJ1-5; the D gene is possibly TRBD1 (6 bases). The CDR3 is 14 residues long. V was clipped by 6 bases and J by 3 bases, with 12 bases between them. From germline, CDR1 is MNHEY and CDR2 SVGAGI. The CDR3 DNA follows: TGTGCCAGCAGATCAGGGGTGTCCAATCAGCCCCAGCATTTT. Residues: CASRSGVSNQPQHF.

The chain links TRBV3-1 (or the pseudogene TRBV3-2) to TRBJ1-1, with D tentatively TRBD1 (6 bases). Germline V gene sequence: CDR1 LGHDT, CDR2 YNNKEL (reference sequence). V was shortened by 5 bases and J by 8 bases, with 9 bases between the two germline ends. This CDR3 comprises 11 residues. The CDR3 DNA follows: TGTGCCAGCAGCAGAACAGGGGAAGCTTTCTTT. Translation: CASSRTGEAFF.

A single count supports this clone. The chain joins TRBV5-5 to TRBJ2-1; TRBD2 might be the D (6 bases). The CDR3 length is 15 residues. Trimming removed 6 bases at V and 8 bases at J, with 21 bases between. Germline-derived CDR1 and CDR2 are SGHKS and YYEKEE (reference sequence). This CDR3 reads CASTPFWGVGDEQFF. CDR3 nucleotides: TGTGCCAGCACCCCGTTCTGGGGGGTAGGGGATGAGCAGTTCTTC.

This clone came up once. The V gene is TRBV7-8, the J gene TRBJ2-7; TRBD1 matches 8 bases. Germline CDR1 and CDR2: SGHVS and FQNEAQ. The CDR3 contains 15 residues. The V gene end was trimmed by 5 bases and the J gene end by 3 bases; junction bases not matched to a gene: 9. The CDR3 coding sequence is TGTGCCAGCAGCAAAACCCGACAGGGGAACTACGAGCAGTACTTC. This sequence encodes CASSKTRQGNYEQYF.

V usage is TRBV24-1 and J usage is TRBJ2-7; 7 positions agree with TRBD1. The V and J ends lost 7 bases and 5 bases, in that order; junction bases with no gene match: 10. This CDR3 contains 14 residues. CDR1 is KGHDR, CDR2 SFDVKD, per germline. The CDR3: CATSLTGSRDEQYF. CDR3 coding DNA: TGTGCCACCAGCTTGACAGGGAGCCGGGACGAGCAGTACTTC.

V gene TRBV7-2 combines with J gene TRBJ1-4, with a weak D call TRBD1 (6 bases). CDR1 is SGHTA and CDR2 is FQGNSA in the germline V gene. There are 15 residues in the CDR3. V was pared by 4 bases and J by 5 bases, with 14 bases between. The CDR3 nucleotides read TGTGCCAGCAGCTCGGCGGGGGGGCCCAATGAAAAACTGTTTTTT. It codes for CASSSAGGPNEKLFF.

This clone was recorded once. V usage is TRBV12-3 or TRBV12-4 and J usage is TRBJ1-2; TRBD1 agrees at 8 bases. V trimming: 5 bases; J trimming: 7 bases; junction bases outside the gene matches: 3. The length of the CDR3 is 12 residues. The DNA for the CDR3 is TGTGCCAGCAGTCGACAGGGGACTGGCTACACCTTC. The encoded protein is CASSRQGTGYTF.

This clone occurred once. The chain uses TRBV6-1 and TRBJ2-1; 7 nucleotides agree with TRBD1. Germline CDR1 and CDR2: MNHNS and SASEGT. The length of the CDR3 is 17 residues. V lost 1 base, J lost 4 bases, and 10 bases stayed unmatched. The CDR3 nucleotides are TGTGCCAGCAGTGAAGTATCCGGGGACAGCTTTTACAATGAGCAGTTCTTC. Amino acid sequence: CASSEVSGDSFYNEQFF.

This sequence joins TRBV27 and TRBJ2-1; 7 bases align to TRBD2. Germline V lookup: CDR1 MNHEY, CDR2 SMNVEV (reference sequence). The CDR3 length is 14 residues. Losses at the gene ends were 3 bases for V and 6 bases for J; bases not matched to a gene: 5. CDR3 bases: TGTGCCAGCAGTTTTGGTCTAGCGGTCAATGAGCAGTTCTTC. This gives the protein CASSFGLAVNEQFF.

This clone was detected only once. The CDR3 nucleotides read TGTGCCAGCAAGGAAGGGGGCGCGTACGGGGAGCTGTTTTTT. Translation: CASKEGGAYGELFF. The rearrangement links TRBV28 to TRBJ2-2; 7 bases map to TRBD1. With V trimmed by 7 bases and J by 7 bases, 9 bases remained unmatched. This CDR3 has 14 residues. In germline, CDR1 is MDHEN, CDR2 SYDVKM.

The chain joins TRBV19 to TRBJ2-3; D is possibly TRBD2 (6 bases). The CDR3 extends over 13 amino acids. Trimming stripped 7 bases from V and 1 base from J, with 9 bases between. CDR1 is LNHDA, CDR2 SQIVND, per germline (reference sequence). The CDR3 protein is CASKGGGTDTQYF. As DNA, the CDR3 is TGTGCCAGTAAGGGCGGGGGCACAGATACGCAGTATTTT.

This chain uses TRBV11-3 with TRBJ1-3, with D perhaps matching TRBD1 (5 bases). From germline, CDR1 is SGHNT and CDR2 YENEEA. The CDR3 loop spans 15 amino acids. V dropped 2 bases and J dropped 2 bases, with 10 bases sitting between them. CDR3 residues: CASSLRAGTGNTIYF. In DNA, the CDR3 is TGTGCCAGCAGCTTACGGGCAGGGACTGGAAACACCATATATTTT.

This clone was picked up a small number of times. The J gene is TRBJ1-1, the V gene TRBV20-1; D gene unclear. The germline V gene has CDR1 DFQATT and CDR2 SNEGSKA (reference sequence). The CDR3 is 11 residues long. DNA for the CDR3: TGCAGGGCATGGTTGAACACTGAAGCTTTCTTT. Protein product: CRAWLNTEAFF.

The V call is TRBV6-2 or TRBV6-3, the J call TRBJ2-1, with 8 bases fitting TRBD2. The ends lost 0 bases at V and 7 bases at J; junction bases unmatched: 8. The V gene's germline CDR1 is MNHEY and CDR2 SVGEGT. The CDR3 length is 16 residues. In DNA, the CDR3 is TGTGCCAGCAGTTACTCTAACGGGAGGGCCTCGAATGAGCAGTTCTTC. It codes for CASSYSNGRASNEQFF.

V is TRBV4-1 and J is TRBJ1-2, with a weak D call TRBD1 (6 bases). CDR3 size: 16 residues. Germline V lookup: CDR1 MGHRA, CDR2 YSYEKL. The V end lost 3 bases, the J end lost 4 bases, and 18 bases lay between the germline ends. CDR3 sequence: CASSQSGQNGAYGYTF. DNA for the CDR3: TGCGCCAGCAGCCAGAGCGGACAGAACGGCGCCTATGGCTACACCTTC.

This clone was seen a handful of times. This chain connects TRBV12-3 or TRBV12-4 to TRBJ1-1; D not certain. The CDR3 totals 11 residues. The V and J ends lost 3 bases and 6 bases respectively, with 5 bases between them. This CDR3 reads CASSFLAEAFF. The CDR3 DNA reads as TGTGCCAGCAGTTTTTTAGCTGAAGCTTTCTTT.

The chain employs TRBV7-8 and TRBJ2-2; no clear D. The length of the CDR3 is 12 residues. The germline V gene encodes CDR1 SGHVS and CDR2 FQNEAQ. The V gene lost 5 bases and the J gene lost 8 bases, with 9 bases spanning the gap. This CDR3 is CASSPQNGELFF. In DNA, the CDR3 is TGTGCCAGCAGCCCCCAGAATGGGGAGCTGTTTTTT.

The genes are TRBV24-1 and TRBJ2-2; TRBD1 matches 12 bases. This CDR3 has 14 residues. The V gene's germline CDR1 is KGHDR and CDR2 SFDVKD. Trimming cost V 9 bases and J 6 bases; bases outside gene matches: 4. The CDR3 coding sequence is TGTGCCACCCGGGACAGGGGGCCCTCCGGGGAGCTGTTTTTT. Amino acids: CATRDRGPSGELFF.

CDR3 sequence: CASSELRAGELFF. Here the CDR3 DNA reads TGCGCCAGCAGTGAGTTACGGGCCGGGGAGCTGTTTTTT. J is TRBJ2-2 and V is TRBV10-1; D remains ambiguous. The CDR3 length is 13 residues. Germline V gene data show CDR1 as WNHNN and CDR2 as SYGVQD (reference sequence). V gave up 1 base and J gave up 6 bases, with 6 bases separating them.

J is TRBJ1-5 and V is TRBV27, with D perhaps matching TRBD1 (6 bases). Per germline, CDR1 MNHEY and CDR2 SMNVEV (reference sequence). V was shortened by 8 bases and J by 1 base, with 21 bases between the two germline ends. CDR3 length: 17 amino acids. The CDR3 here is CASARGSENPSNQPQHF. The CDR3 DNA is TGTGCCAGCGCGAGGGGGTCGGAAAACCCGAGCAATCAGCCCCAGCATTTT.

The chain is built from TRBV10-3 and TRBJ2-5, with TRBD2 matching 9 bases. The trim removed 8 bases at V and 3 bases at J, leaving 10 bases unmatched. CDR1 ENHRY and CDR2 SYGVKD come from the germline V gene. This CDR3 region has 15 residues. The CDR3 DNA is TGTGCCATCTCTGGGCTAGCGGGACAAAAAGAGACCCAGTACTTC. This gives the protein CAISGLAGQKETQYF.